This T cell receptor (beta chain) was observed in a study of cytomegalovirus exposure and HLA in healthy donors. Whole-study findings and limits: In a later analysis, most CMV-associated TCR beta chains appeared HLA-restricted. Fewer N-insertions than the 666-donor mean were reportedly shown by an Asian-associated ancestry cluster in a later analysis.

PCR primers comprised 60 Vbeta and 13 Jbeta primers. As handled by the study authors: Later work found 65 million to 85 million unique TCR beta chains, with about 10 million shared. Only in-frame clones appear in the TCRdb table, and some are missing; sequencing was by immunoSEQ multiplex PCR. That table gives V, J and clone size, and the DNA gave D and trimming. The sample comprises around 85,000 clones, roughly 78% of which are singletons, and around 7% rests with the top ten. V was shortened by 4 bases and J by 1 base, with 11 bases between the two germline ends. The CDR3 contains 14 residues. CDR1 SGDLS and CDR2 YYNGEE come from the germline V gene. Remarks on this clone: Its cognate antigen is unknown.

The sequencing input was PBMCs. The receptor comes from a young man in good health and CMV-seronegative. The chain carries TRBV9 and TRBJ2-5; D is perhaps TRBD2 (6 bases). CDR3 nucleotide sequence: TGTGCCAGCAGCCCTCGACTAGGCCAAGAGACCCAGTACTTC. This gives the protein CASSPRLGQETQYF.